The clone carrying this T cell receptor beta chain was seen a few times. The antigen is not known. These data come from a study of beta chain features in type 1 diabetes. The whole isolated RNA underwent reverse transcription, so sequencing captured expressed TCRB transcripts. Profiled with immunoSEQ multiplex PCR; TCRdb holds only in-frame clones, not every one. The data show under 900,000 clones, 17% seen once. V was pared by 8 bases and J by 0 bases, with 10 bases between. CDR1 is MGHDK, CDR2 SYGVNS, per germline. CDR3 length: 13 amino acids. Study-wide results and caveats: Since sequencing was performed on cDNA, cells with high TCR expression could be over-represented. It was among patients, rather than healthy donors, that naive, central memory and Treg TCRB repertoires appeared more similar.

The receptor comes from a young woman in good health. Specimen: naive CD4+ T cells from blood. The V call is TRBV25-1, the J call TRBJ1-1; no definite D call. CDR3 in DNA: TGTGCCAGCGGAAGCAGAATGAACACTGAAGCTTTCTTT. Translating it yields CASGSRMNTEAFF.